This T cell receptor (beta chain) was observed in a study of blood T cell repertoires in COVID-19. Across the study: Samples representing acute and convalescent COVID-19 were sourced from the United States, Italy and Spain. PBMCs, B-cell-depleted T cells, or T cells provided the cDNA or gDNA that made up the material.

As originally analysed: Estimation of nucleated cell counts relied on the amplification of reference gene primers. Sequenced by immunoSEQ multiplex PCR; TCRdb stores in-frame clones only, minus some. The V and J calls and clone size come from that table; D and trimming were worked out from the DNA. Altogether roughly 500,000 clones are present, 75% to 90% being singletons, with the ten largest covering about 3.2%. Trimming removed 1 base from V and 4 bases from J; junction bases left unmatched: 2. The CDR3 sequence is 15 residues long. Germline lookup yields CDR1 SGHTA and CDR2 FQGTGA. The TCR comes from a human donor in a cohort sampled during active COVID-19. The chain links TRBV7-3 to TRBJ2-1; 9 bases are a match to TRBD1. The sequencing sample was made of peripheral blood. The CDR3 loop reads CASSLNRGLYNEQFF. CDR3 bases: TGTGCCAGCAGCTTAAACAGGGGGCTTTACAATGAGCAGTTCTTC.